A selection of T cell receptor beta chains follows, all from one sample in a study of blood T cell repertoires in COVID-19. Produced via immunoSEQ multiplex PCR; TCRdb's table is partial and in-frame only. The sample shows approximately 250,000 clones, 84% of them seen only once. Sample: peripheral blood. These receptor sequences come from a woman aged 40 to 50 who had recovered from COVID-19. Both conserved end residues are trimmed from each CDR3. Each record gives: J gene, V gene, CDR3 protein.

j_call: TRBJ1-5; v_call: TRBV12-3/TRBV12-4; cdr3_aa: ASMEDLGQPQH
j_call: TRBJ2-5; v_call: TRBV3-1/TRBV3-2; cdr3_aa: ASSDLAGIETQY
j_call: TRBJ2-5; v_call: TRBV6-6; cdr3_aa: ASNPGGSRETQY
j_call: TRBJ2-7; v_call: TRBV6-6; cdr3_aa: ASSYFDRSYEQY
j_call: TRBJ2-5; v_call: TRBV18; cdr3_aa: ASSLEQETQY
j_call: TRBJ2-5; v_call: TRBV5-1; cdr3_aa: ASSPVGGETQY
j_call: TRBJ1-2; v_call: TRBV19; cdr3_aa: ASSISRTGGTGYT
j_call: TRBJ1-2; v_call: TRBV19; cdr3_aa: ASSTSGSYT
j_call: TRBJ1-4; v_call: TRBV18; cdr3_aa: ASSPLRETNEKLF
j_call: TRBJ1-2; v_call: TRBV6-1; cdr3_aa: ASSEVQSYGYT
j_call: TRBJ2-2; v_call: TRBV10-3; cdr3_aa: AISDPPTGTGELF
j_call: TRBJ1-2; v_call: TRBV6-2/TRBV6-3; cdr3_aa: ASSSRQPNYGYT
j_call: TRBJ1-1; v_call: TRBV11-2; cdr3_aa: ASSLEAASEAF
j_call: TRBJ2-1; v_call: TRBV6-5; cdr3_aa: ASRTGKYNEQF
j_call: TRBJ1-3; v_call: TRBV6-6; cdr3_aa: ASTGVNEGNTIY
j_call: TRBJ1-2; v_call: TRBV28; cdr3_aa: ASSFLIQAYGYT
j_call: TRBJ1-6; v_call: TRBV6-6; cdr3_aa: ASSNSRQGGSSFNSPLH
j_call: TRBJ2-2; v_call: TRBV19; cdr3_aa: ASSGTGDTGELF
j_call: TRBJ1-2; v_call: TRBV12-3/TRBV12-4; cdr3_aa: ASSLSPGGGYT
j_call: TRBJ1-6; v_call: TRBV7-9; cdr3_aa: ASSGPGGAGSPLH
j_call: TRBJ2-3; v_call: TRBV6-2/TRBV6-3; cdr3_aa: ASSTTRSDTQY
j_call: TRBJ2-7; v_call: TRBV27; cdr3_aa: ASTGGYEQY
j_call: TRBJ1-3; v_call: TRBV19; cdr3_aa: ASSRPGARSGNTIY
j_call: TRBJ2-3; v_call: TRBV25-1; cdr3_aa: ASSESALSTGDTQY
j_call: TRBJ2-3; v_call: TRBV18; cdr3_aa: AQGDNGEDTQY
j_call: TRBJ2-3; v_call: TRBV5-1; cdr3_aa: ASSSPSGPTDTQY
j_call: TRBJ2-7; v_call: TRBV2; cdr3_aa: ASQTGPSSYEQY
j_call: TRBJ1-3; v_call: TRBV18; cdr3_aa: ASSLLKRAISGNTIY
j_call: TRBJ2-5; v_call: TRBV7-9; cdr3_aa: ASSEGTSEETQY
j_call: TRBJ2-5; v_call: TRBV5-8; cdr3_aa: ASRVGNGAQETQY
j_call: TRBJ1-2; v_call: TRBV6-5; cdr3_aa: ASSYSNNRGAYGYT
j_call: TRBJ2-1; v_call: TRBV10-2; cdr3_aa: ASSAPASKSYNEQF
j_call: TRBJ1-3; v_call: TRBV20-1; cdr3_aa: SASKGAAGNTIY
j_call: TRBJ2-7; v_call: TRBV6-5; cdr3_aa: ASRGQALSSYEQY
j_call: TRBJ1-5; v_call: TRBV29-1; cdr3_aa: SVVDPDQPQH
j_call: TRBJ1-1; v_call: TRBV9; cdr3_aa: ASSGGDRGWDTEAF
j_call: TRBJ1-5; v_call: TRBV9; cdr3_aa: ASSDPSDSPNQPQH
j_call: TRBJ1-4; v_call: TRBV6-1; cdr3_aa: ASSEPGRNEKLF
j_call: TRBJ2-2; v_call: TRBV9; cdr3_aa: ASTFQNTGELF
j_call: TRBJ2-5; v_call: TRBV7-9; cdr3_aa: ASSLGGQGQETQY
j_call: TRBJ2-2; v_call: TRBV2; cdr3_aa: ASDFLSTGELF
j_call: TRBJ1-1; v_call: TRBV6-4; cdr3_aa: ASSEGSGGNTEAF
j_call: TRBJ1-3; v_call: TRBV19; cdr3_aa: ASERQASGNTIY
j_call: TRBJ2-2; v_call: TRBV7-6; cdr3_aa: ASSLAPVGAGGPSGELF
j_call: TRBJ1-2; v_call: TRBV6-5; cdr3_aa: ASRDRGGGSYT
j_call: TRBJ2-5; v_call: TRBV5-6; cdr3_aa: ASSLGGGALETQY
j_call: TRBJ2-7; v_call: TRBV20-1; cdr3_aa: SAQRVAEQY
j_call: TRBJ1-2; v_call: TRBV7-2; cdr3_aa: ASSLGQGNYGYT
j_call: TRBJ2-1; v_call: TRBV28; cdr3_aa: ASSLFSFREQF
j_call: TRBJ1-5; v_call: TRBV30; cdr3_aa: AWNFDNNQPQH
j_call: TRBJ2-3; v_call: TRBV5-8; cdr3_aa: ASSFLRGGGTDTQY
j_call: TRBJ1-3; v_call: TRBV7-2; cdr3_aa: ASSLMRGPGNTIY
j_call: TRBJ2-7; v_call: TRBV11-1; cdr3_aa: ASSLRGQSEQY
j_call: TRBJ2-7; v_call: TRBV6-6; cdr3_aa: ASSYLGQGAGQY
j_call: TRBJ1-1; v_call: TRBV28; cdr3_aa: ASSSPGQGDTEAF
j_call: TRBJ2-5; v_call: TRBV2; cdr3_aa: ASSEAWTGGRN
j_call: TRBJ1-5; v_call: TRBV19; cdr3_aa: ASAGRHSNQPQH